The 9 T cell receptor beta chains below all came from one sample that was sequenced in a study of cytomegalovirus exposure and HLA in healthy donors. Profiling relied on immunoSEQ multiplex PCR, and the TCRdb table lists in-frame clones only, not all of them. The sample has 150,000 to 200,000 clones, 65% to 90% seen once; the top ten hold around an eighth. The sample taken for sequencing was PBMCs. These receptors were collected from a woman under 40 in good health and CMV-seropositive.

The DNA of the CDR3 is TGTGCCAGCAGCGCCGGGAGGTGGGATGGGGACAAGCCGAGAGGAGATGGCTACACCTTC. Protein: CASSAGRWDGDKPRGDGYTF. The J gene is TRBJ1-2, the V gene TRBV9, with a weak D call TRBD1 (6 bases). The CDR3 has 20 residues. Germline CDR1 reads SGDLS; CDR2 reads YYNGEE. V gave up 3 bases and J gave up 6 bases, with 33 bases separating them.

This clone was seen repeatedly, ten times or more. The CDR3 region is CASGPYSSSGANVLTF. The DNA of the CDR3 is TGTGCCAGCGGTCCCTACAGTAGCTCTGGGGCCAACGTCCTGACTTTC. The chain employs TRBV27 and TRBJ2-6, with D hard to call. Germline lookup yields CDR1 MNHEY and CDR2 SMNVEV (reference sequence). Trimming removed 8 bases from V and 0 bases from J, with 14 bases in between. The CDR3 spans 16 residues.

This clone has more than one count but fewer than ten. The rearrangement uses TRBV18 and TRBJ1-1; a possible D gene is TRBD1 (6 bases). CDR3 length: 17 amino acids. Trimming shortened V by 2 bases and J by 7 bases, and 23 bases separated the two germline ends. Germline assignment: CDR1 KGHSH and CDR2 LQKENI. Here the CDR3 DNA reads TGTGCCAGCTCACCATCGAACTCCGGGACATGGGCCGGTGAAGCTTTCTTT. Translation: CASSPSNSGTWAGEAFF.

V and J are TRBV28 and TRBJ1-2, with a possible D match to TRBD1 (5 bases). Trimming took off 2 bases at V and 3 bases at J, with 10 bases between the two ends. The CDR3 loop spans 14 amino acids. The germline V gene encodes CDR1 MDHEN and CDR2 SYDVKM. The CDR3 sequence: CASSLAGHDYGYTF. In DNA form, the CDR3 reads TGTGCCAGCAGTTTAGCAGGGCATGACTATGGCTACACCTTC.

The genes are TRBV9 and TRBJ1-4, with 11 bases identical to TRBD1. The trim removed 0 bases at V and 8 bases at J, leaving 0 bases unmatched. Per germline, CDR1 SGDLS and CDR2 YYNGEE. The CDR3 consists of 14 residues. CDR3 region: CASSVGDRGEKLFF. The CDR3 region has the DNA TGTGCCAGCAGCGTAGGGGACAGGGGGGAAAAACTGTTTTTT.

The table lists this clone with many counts. The V call is TRBV30, the J call TRBJ2-7; D might be TRBD2 (5 bases). Trimming pared 4 bases from V and 2 bases from J, leaving 15 bases between. The germline gives CDR1 GTSNPN, CDR2 SVGIG (reference sequence). The CDR3 length is 14 residues. The CDR3 region is CAWKARATTYEQYF. The CDR3 DNA is TGTGCCTGGAAAGCGAGGGCCACCACCTACGAGCAGTACTTC. The complete variable domain, with remaining parts taken from reference TRBV30 and TRBJ2-7, reads SQTIHQWPATLVQPVGSPLSLECTVEGTSNPNLYWYRQAAGRGLQLLFYSVGIGQISSEVPQNLSASRPQDRQFILSSKKLLLSDSGFYLCAWKARATTYEQYFGPGTRLTVT.

The chain is built from TRBV28 and TRBJ2-1, with D maybe TRBD1 (5 bases). The CDR3 contains 15 residues. Looked up from germline, CDR1 is MDHEN and CDR2 is SYDVKM. V was cut by 3 bases and J by 0 bases, with 9 bases left in between. The CDR3 here is CASSFQGHSYNEQFF. As DNA, the CDR3 is TGTGCCAGCAGTTTCCAAGGACACTCCTACAATGAGCAGTTCTTC.

This rearrangement joins TRBV9 to TRBJ2-1; D is uncertain. Germline loops: CDR1 SGDLS, CDR2 YYNGEE. CDR3 length: 15 residues. V was shortened by 4 bases and J by 1 base, with 12 bases between the two germline ends. The CDR3 loop is CASSPSANSYNEQFF. CDR3 sequence (DNA): TGTGCCAGCAGCCCCAGTGCCAATTCCTACAATGAGCAGTTCTTC.

This clone showed up just once. V is TRBV6-1 and J is TRBJ2-7; possibly TRBD1 for D (6 bases). The V gene's germline CDR1 is MNHNS and CDR2 SASEGT. V lost 5 bases, J lost 0 bases, and 14 bases lay in between. The CDR3 totals 15 residues. In nucleotides, the CDR3 is TGTGCCAGCAGTAGGACAGCCTTGAGCTCCTACGAGCAGTACTTC. Protein sequence: CASSRTALSSYEQYF.